The sample holds many counts of the clone carrying this TCR beta chain. Antigen unknown. A sample-barcoded 5' primer and a J-beta primer mix were used in a second PCR of about 7 to 12 cycles. TCRdb called the 5' RACE reads again in MiXCR, with one record for every CDR3 protein. The table shows roughly 650,000 distinct CDR3 sequences, with less than 40% occurring only once. This sample is drawn from a study of blood T cells in healthy people across ages. Study overall: Template switching retrieved approximately one barcoded beta molecule for each two T cells.

This CDR3 comprises 15 residues. The V segment lost 4 bases and the J segment 5 bases; nucleotides outside the gene matches: 6. Points from the study as a whole: There were more naive CD4+ cells and higher diversity in long-lived donors than in aged donors.

The material sequenced was blood. This rearrangement joins TRBV12-3 or TRBV12-4 to TRBJ2-5, with 11 bases lining up with TRBD1. The source of this sequence is a woman older than 75 in good health. CDR3 protein: CASSSGQGGRETQYF. The CDR3 DNA reads as TGTGCCAGCAGTTCGGGACAGGGGGGACGGGAGACCCAGTACTTC.